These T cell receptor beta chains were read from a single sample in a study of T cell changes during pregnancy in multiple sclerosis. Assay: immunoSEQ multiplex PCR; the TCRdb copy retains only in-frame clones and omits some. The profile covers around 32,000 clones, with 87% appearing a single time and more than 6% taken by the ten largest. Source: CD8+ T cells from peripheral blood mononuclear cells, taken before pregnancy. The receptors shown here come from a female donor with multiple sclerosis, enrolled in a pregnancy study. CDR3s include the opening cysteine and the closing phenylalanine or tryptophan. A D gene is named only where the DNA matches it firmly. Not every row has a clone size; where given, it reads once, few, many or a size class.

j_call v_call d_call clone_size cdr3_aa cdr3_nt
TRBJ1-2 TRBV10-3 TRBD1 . CAISVQGYYGYTF TGTGCCATCAGTGTACAGGGGTACTATGGCTACACCTTC
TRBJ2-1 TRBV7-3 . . CASSLDSYNEQFF TGTGCCAGCAGCTTGGACAGTTACAATGAGCAGTTCTTC
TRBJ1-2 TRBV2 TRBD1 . CASHEQGLYGYTF TGTGCCAGCCATGAACAGGGGCTCTATGGCTACACCTTC
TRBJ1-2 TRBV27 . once CASSAAGFHGYTF TGTGCCAGCAGTGCCGCAGGGTTCCATGGCTACACCTTC
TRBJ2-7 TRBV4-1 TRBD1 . CASSQGTGTNEQYF TGCGCCAGCAGCCAAGGGACAGGGACAAACGAGCAGTACTTC
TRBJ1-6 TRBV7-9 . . CASSFHHPSSYNSPLHF TGTGCCAGCAGCTTCCACCATCCGAGCTCCTATAATTCACCCCTCCACTTT
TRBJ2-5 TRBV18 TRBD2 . CASSTGTPGGQETQYF TGTGCCAGCTCAACCGGGACCCCGGGGGGCCAAGAGACCCAGTACTTC
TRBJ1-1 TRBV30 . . CAWGQTDTEAFF TGTGCCTGGGGACAGACAGACACTGAAGCTTTCTTT
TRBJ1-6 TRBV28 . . CASSLHAGISPLHF TGTGCCAGCAGTCTCCACGCGGGGATTTCACCCCTCCACTTT
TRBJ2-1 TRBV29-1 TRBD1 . CSVAGQGVGDEQFF TGCAGCGTTGCGGGACAGGGTGTGGGCGATGAGCAGTTCTTC
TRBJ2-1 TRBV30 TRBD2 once CAWIAGGSYNEQFF TGTGCCTGGATAGCGGGTGGTTCCTACAATGAGCAGTTCTTC
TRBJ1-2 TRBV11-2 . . CASTDGYGYTF TGTGCCAGCACTGACGGGTACGGCTACACCTTC
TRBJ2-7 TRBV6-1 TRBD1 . CASSDRDRGSYEQYF TGTGCCAGCAGTGACCGGGACAGGGGCTCCTACGAGCAGTACTTC
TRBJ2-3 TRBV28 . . CASSRPVADTQYF TGTGCCAGCAGTCGTCCGGTTGCAGATACGCAGTATTTT
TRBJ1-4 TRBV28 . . CASSPRNQVEKLFF TGTGCCAGCAGCCCCAGGAATCAGGTGGAAAAACTGTTTTTT
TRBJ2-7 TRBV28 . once CASRATDSYEQYF TGTGCCAGCAGAGCGACAGACTCCTACGAGCAGTACTTC
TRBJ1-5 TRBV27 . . CASSLFGADQPQHF TGTGCCAGCAGTTTATTTGGGGCCGATCAGCCCCAGCATTTT
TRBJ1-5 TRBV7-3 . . CASSPIRAGVPNQPQHF TGTGCCAGCAGCCCGATTCGGGCGGGGGTACCAAATCAGCCCCAGCATTTT
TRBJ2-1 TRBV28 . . CASSLLAVKGNEQFF TGTGCCAGCAGTTTATTAGCGGTAAAGGGGAATGAGCAGTTCTTC
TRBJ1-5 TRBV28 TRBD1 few CASSSDRVGQPQHF TGTGCCAGCAGCTCCGACAGGGTCGGTCAGCCCCAGCATTTT